A single sample is the source of the 18 T cell receptor beta chains below, sequenced in a study of cytomegalovirus exposure and HLA in healthy donors. The PCR used 60 Vbeta and 13 Jbeta primers. Using immunoSEQ multiplex PCR, the repertoire was profiled, and TCRdb retains in-frame clones only, with some absent. The table includes around 120,000 clones, around 82% detected once. The sample consisted of PBMCs. The receptors were sampled from a boy between 10 and 17 years old in good health and CMV-seronegative.

The genes are TRBV9 and TRBJ1-5; no reliable D call. V was trimmed by 2 bases and J by 4 bases, leaving 7 bases between them. The germline gives CDR1 SGDLS, CDR2 YYNGEE. The CDR3 is made up of 13 amino acids. Here the CDR3 DNA reads TGTGCCAGCAGCGTGACATTTAATCAGCCCCAGCATTTT. Its translation: CASSVTFNQPQHF. Complete variable domain (other parts from reference TRBV9 and TRBJ1-5): DSGVTQTPKHLITATGQRVTLRCSPRSGDLSVYWYQQSLDQGLQFLIQYYNGEERAKGNILERFSAQQFPDLHSELNLSSLELGDSALYFCASSVTFNQPQHFGDGTRLSIL.

The rearrangement joins TRBV2 to TRBJ2-2; 13 nucleotides match TRBD2. V gave up 7 bases and J gave up 5 bases; unmatched junction bases: 4. This CDR3 comprises 15 residues. Germline V gene sequence: CDR1 SNHLY, CDR2 FYNNEI. CDR3: CASKGLAGETGELFF. The CDR3 DNA follows: TGTGCCAGCAAAGGACTAGCGGGGGAAACCGGGGAGCTGTTTTTT.

The J gene is TRBJ1-2, the V gene TRBV4-3, with TRBD1 identical over 9 bases. Germline V gives CDR1 LGHNA, CDR2 YSLEER. CDR3 size: 17 residues. J was trimmed by 4 bases and V by 1 base; bases with no gene match: 10. The CDR3 is CASSQGLTGGAVYGYTF. The DNA of the CDR3 is TGCGCCAGCAGCCAAGGTTTAACAGGGGGCGCCGTCTATGGCTACACCTTC.

The CDR3 is CASSPRTGGVDTQYF. The DNA for the CDR3 is TGTGCCAGCAGCCCCAGGACAGGGGGCGTAGATACGCAGTATTTT. The chain links TRBV5-4 to TRBJ2-3; TRBD1 matches 11 bases. The trim removed 4 bases at V and 5 bases at J, leaving 6 bases unmatched. The germline V gene encodes CDR1 SGHNT and CDR2 YYREEE (reference sequence). The CDR3 runs 15 residues.

The count of this clone is one. The chain joins TRBV9 to TRBJ2-7; TRBD1 matches 8 bases. Germline V gives CDR1 SGDLS, CDR2 YYNGEE. The CDR3 runs 14 residues. The trim removed 2 bases at V and 3 bases at J, leaving 4 bases unmatched. CDR3 coding DNA: TGTGCCAGCAGCGTCACGACAGGGGTCTACGAGCAGTACTTC. Translation: CASSVTTGVYEQYF.

This chain joins TRBV5-1 and TRBJ2-3, with D possibly matching TRBD1 (6 bases). The germline V and J ends were trimmed by 5 bases and 2 bases, with 15 bases remaining between them. The CDR3 runs to 15 residues. CDR1 and CDR2 from the germline V gene are SGHRS and YFSETQ. The CDR3, as DNA: TGCGCCAGCAGTCCGACAGGAGATTACACAGATACGCAGTATTTT. Encoded protein: CASSPTGDYTDTQYF.

In its sample, this clone was seen once. The CDR3 coding sequence is TGTGCCAGCAGCCGCCAACAAGAAAACATTCAGTACTTC. Amino acids: CASSRQQENIQYF. This chain connects TRBV27 to TRBJ2-4; D gene unclear. Trimming cost V 6 bases and J 5 bases, with 11 bases left between them. CDR1 is MNHEY and CDR2 is SMNVEV in the germline V gene (reference sequence). This CDR3 spans 13 amino acids.

This clone was recorded only once. The rearrangement uses TRBV4-3 and TRBJ2-3; 11 bases align to TRBD2. V dropped 6 bases and J dropped 1; count of bases not matched to a gene: 12. Germline assignment: CDR1 LGHNA and CDR2 YSLEER. The CDR3 runs 18 residues. The CDR3 DNA is TGCGCCAGCAGTGCCGGGACTAGCGGCCCCTGGGGCACAGATACGCAGTATTTT. Encoded protein: CASSAGTSGPWGTDTQYF.

The V and J genes are TRBV6-1 and TRBJ1-4; D is ambiguous. From germline, CDR1 is MNHNS and CDR2 SASEGT. CDR3 length: 17 amino acids. V was clipped by 2 bases and J by 3 bases, with 16 bases between them. CDR3 sequence reads: CASSEILGNGSNEKLFF. In nucleotides, the CDR3 is TGTGCCAGCAGTGAAATTCTCGGGAACGGATCTAATGAAAAACTGTTTTTT.

The V gene is TRBV25-1, the J gene TRBJ2-2; possibly TRBD1 for D (5 bases). Germline V gives CDR1 MGHDK, CDR2 SYGVNS. Trimming took 2 bases from V and 3 from J, leaving 10 bases between them. The CDR3 is 15 amino acids. CDR3 nucleotides: TGTGCCAGCAGTGAAGCGTTAGGGGACACCGGGGAGCTGTTTTTT. It encodes CASSEALGDTGELFF. Supplemented by reference TRBV25-1 and TRBJ2-2, the full variable domain reads EADIYQTPRYLVIGTGKKITLECSQTMGHDKMYWYQQDPGMELHLIHYSYGVNSTEKGDLSSESTVSRIRTEHFPLTLESARPSHTSQYLCASSEALGDTGELFFGEGSRLTVL.

V and J are TRBV5-1 and TRBJ2-3; no reliable D call. The CDR3 loop spans 13 amino acids. Trimming removed 2 bases at V and 5 bases at J, with 9 bases between. Looked up from germline, CDR1 is SGHRS and CDR2 is YFSETQ. The chain's CDR3 is CASSLRLEDTQYF. CDR3 bases: TGCGCCAGCAGCTTAAGACTGGAAGATACGCAGTATTTT.

The chain is built from TRBV27 and TRBJ2-7; 9 nucleotides line up with TRBD1. In germline, CDR1 is MNHEY, CDR2 SMNVEV (reference sequence). With V trimmed by 5 bases and J by 6 bases, 11 bases remained unmatched. There are 15 residues in the CDR3. CDR3 nucleotide sequence: TGTGCCAGCAGTCCCCCGGGACAGGGTTTGTTCGAGCAGTACTTC. Its translation is CASSPPGQGLFEQYF.

This chain uses TRBV18 with TRBJ2-1; maybe TRBD1 (6 bases). This CDR3 is 13 amino acids long. The V and J ends lost 2 bases and 8 bases respectively, with 10 bases between them. The V gene's germline CDR1 is KGHSH and CDR2 LQKENI. CDR3 in DNA: TGTGCCAGCTCACCAACAGGGCAGTATGAGCAGTTCTTC. It encodes CASSPTGQYEQFF.

Turning to this clone: Germline and junction disagree at one end, which may indicate a read error. The V and J genes are TRBV30 and TRBJ2-1, with D perhaps matching TRBD2 (6 bases). Germline CDR1 reads GTSNPN; CDR2 reads SVGIG (reference sequence). The CDR3 is made up of 16 amino acids. CDR3 protein: CGSPPWFRLTNNEQFF. The CDR3 DNA reads TGCGGGAGTCCCCCTTGGTTCCGTCTAACTAACAATGAGCAGTTCTTC.

The chain combines TRBV4-1 with TRBJ2-7; TRBD1 aligns across 8 bases. The length of the CDR3 is 15 residues. The V and J ends lost 1 base and 6 bases, in that order; junction bases with no gene match: 8. The germline CDR1 and CDR2 sequences are MGHRA and YSYEKL. The CDR3 protein is CASSQVDRERGEQYF. The CDR3 DNA follows: TGCGCCAGCAGCCAAGTGGACAGGGAAAGGGGCGAGCAGTACTTC.

The chain carries TRBV6-5 and TRBJ1-2; tentative D call: TRBD1 (5 bases). V lost 6 bases to trimming and J lost 8 bases, with 10 bases between them. There are 11 residues in the CDR3. Germline CDR1 is MNHEY and CDR2 is SVGAGI. CDR3 DNA: TGTGCCAGCAGCCCAGGGTACGGCTACACCTTC. Translating gives CASSPGYGYTF.

The chain uses TRBV10-1 and TRBJ2-7; TRBD1 matches 8 bases. The germline gives CDR1 WNHNN, CDR2 SYGVQD (reference sequence). The CDR3 totals 14 residues. After removal of 6 bases from V and 6 bases from J, the junction contained 10 bases not matched to a gene. CDR3 coding DNA: TGCGCCAGCAGCACCGGGACAGGAAAGGGCGAGCAGTACTTC. It is translated as CASSTGTGKGEQYF.

The chain has TRBV4-3 and TRBJ2-1, with 7 bases fitting TRBD1. The V gene end was trimmed by 0 bases and the J gene end by 7 bases; junction bases not matched to a gene: 6. This CDR3 contains 15 residues. Per the germline V gene, CDR1 is LGHNA and CDR2 is YSLEER. The CDR3 DNA is TGCGCCAGCAGCCAAGATATTGGACAGGAGAATGAGCAGTTCTTC. It specifies CASSQDIGQENEQFF.